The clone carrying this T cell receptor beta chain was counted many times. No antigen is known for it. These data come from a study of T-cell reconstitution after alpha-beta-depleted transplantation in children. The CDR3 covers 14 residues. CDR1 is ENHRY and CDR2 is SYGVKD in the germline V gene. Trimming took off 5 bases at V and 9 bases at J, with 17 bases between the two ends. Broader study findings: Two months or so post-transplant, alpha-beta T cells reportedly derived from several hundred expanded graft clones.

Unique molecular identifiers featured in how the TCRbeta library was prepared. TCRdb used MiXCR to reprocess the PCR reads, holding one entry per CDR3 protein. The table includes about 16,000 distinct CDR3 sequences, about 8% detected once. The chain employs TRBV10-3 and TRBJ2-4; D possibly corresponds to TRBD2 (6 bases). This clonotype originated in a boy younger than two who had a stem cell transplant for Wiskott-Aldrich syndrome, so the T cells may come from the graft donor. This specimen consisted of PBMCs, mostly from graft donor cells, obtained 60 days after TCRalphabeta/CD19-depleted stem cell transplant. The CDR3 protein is CAISSTGERSIQYF. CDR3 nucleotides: TGTGCCATCAGTTCTACGGGAGAACGTAGCATTCAGTACTTC.